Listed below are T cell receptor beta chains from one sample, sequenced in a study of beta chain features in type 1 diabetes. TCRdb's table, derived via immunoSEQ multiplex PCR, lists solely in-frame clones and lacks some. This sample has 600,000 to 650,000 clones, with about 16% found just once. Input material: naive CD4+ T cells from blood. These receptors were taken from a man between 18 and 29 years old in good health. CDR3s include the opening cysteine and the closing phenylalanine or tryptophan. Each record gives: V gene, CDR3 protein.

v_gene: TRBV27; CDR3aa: CASSLSYDRTRRETQYF
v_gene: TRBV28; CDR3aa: CASYAGAISRELFF
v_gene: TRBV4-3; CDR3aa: CASSQLTGREKVLETQYF
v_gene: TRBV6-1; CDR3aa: CASSLGLIEQYF
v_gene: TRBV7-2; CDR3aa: CASSLGVYEQYF
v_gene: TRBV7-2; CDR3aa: CASSLFTYGGDEQFF
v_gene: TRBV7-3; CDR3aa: CASSLMGRIRGYTF
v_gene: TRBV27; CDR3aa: CASSLRAMNTEAFF
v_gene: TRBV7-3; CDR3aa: CASSLDRLAGEQFF
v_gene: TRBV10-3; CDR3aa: CAISDPHGLAGGLSTDTQYF
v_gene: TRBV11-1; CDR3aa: CASSLRRGGYEQYF
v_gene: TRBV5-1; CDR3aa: CASNRQENTEAFF
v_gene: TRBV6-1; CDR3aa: CASIRTGGTGQPQHF
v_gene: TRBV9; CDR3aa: CASSVARTGEYEQYF
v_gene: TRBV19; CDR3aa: CASSRQVGSYNEQFF
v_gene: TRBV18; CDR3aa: CASSPPGGGQPQHF
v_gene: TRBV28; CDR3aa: CASRLSTTIYGYTF
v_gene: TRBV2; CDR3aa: CASSEFQQGAVEQFF
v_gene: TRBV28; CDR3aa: CASRSSGQETQYF
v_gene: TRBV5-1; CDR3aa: CASSLAAGRELYEQYF
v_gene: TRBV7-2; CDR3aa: CASSSQGRTYTGELFF
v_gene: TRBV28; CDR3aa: CASSAAAGQPKNIQYF
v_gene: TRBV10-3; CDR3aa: CAIRQGEDYEQYF
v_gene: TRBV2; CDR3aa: CASSEQGTHQETQYF
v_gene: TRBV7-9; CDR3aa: CASSTHEKLFF
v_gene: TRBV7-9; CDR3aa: CASSARDRASEQYF
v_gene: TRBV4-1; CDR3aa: CASSQKDREYGYTF
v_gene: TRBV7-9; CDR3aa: CASSLTGGRMETQYF
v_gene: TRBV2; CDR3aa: CASSDHRVTGELFF